One sample yielded the 25 T cell receptor beta chains listed below, sequenced in a study of blood T cell repertoires in COVID-19. Clones were read by immunoSEQ multiplex PCR, and TCRdb kept only the in-frame ones, dropping some. The sample shows roughly 200,000 clones, about 85% of them seen only once. The sample was peripheral blood. The receptors shown here come from an elderly woman with active or convalescent COVID-19.

The rearrangement joins TRBV28 to TRBJ1-1; weak D call: TRBD1 (5 bases). Germline V gene sequence: CDR1 MDHEN, CDR2 SYDVKM. This CDR3 has 18 amino acids. Trimming took 2 bases from V and 5 from J, leaving 24 bases between them. The CDR3 protein is CASSLSVGQGVGRTEAFF. CDR3 DNA sequence: TGTGCCAGCAGTTTAAGTGTCGGACAAGGCGTTGGGCGGACTGAAGCTTTCTTT.

V gene TRBV18 combines with J gene TRBJ2-7; TRBD1 matches 7 bases. The CDR3 length is 14 residues. In germline, CDR1 is KGHSH, CDR2 LQKENI. J gave up 3 bases and V 1 base, and 3 bases lay outside the gene matches. The CDR3 coding sequence is TGTGCCAGCTCACCACGGTCAGGGGGCTACGAGCAGTACTTC. This gives the protein CASSPRSGGYEQYF.

The chain joins TRBV28 to TRBJ2-3; TRBD2 agrees at 7 bases. The ends lost 2 bases at V and 1 base at J; junction bases unmatched: 6. This CDR3 comprises 16 residues. Germline CDR1 reads MDHEN; CDR2 reads SYDVKM. The CDR3 nucleotides are TGTGCCAGCAGTTTAGGGCTAGCGGACCGCACAGATACGCAGTATTTT. This encodes CASSLGLADRTDTQYF.

The rearrangement links TRBV15 to TRBJ2-5, with 11 bases lining up with TRBD2. Germline V lookup: CDR1 LNHNV, CDR2 YYDKDF (reference sequence). After removal of 0 bases from V and 4 bases from J, the junction contained 1 base not matched to a gene. The CDR3 has 15 amino acids. The CDR3 bases are TGTGCCACCAGCAGAGACACTAGCGGGAGAGAGACCCAGTACTTC. It codes for CATSRDTSGRETQYF.

This clone was seen only once. The chain recombines TRBV30 with TRBJ2-5, with a possible D match to TRBD1 (5 bases). This CDR3 spans 14 amino acids. Germline V lookup: CDR1 GTSNPN, CDR2 SVGIG (reference sequence). Trimming took 2 bases from V and 2 from J, leaving 12 bases between them. The CDR3 is CAWSRLQAQETQYF. CDR3 bases: TGTGCCTGGAGTCGTCTACAGGCTCAAGAGACCCAGTACTTC.

This chain joins TRBV5-6 and TRBJ1-2; no clear D gene. Per the germline V gene, CDR1 is SGHDT and CDR2 is YYEEEE. V was pared by 3 bases and J by 0 bases, with 15 bases between. The CDR3 has 16 residues. CDR3 region: CASSSLDIRANYGYTF. The CDR3, as DNA: TGTGCCAGCAGCTCCTTAGACATTCGCGCTAACTATGGCTACACCTTC.

The chain combines TRBV19 with TRBJ2-2; 12 nucleotides agree with TRBD2. CDR1 and CDR2 from the germline V gene are LNHDA and SQIVND (reference sequence). The CDR3 is 18 residues long. J was trimmed by 0 bases and V by 3 bases; bases with no gene match: 5. The CDR3 protein is CASSIRLAGGPNTGELFF. CDR3 coding DNA: TGTGCCAGTAGTATTAGGCTAGCGGGGGGGCCGAACACCGGGGAGCTGTTTTTT.

This chain links TRBV5-1 with TRBJ1-5, with D unresolved. Germline assignment: CDR1 SGHRS and CDR2 YFSETQ. V shed 5 bases and J shed 0 bases, with 12 bases lying between them. The CDR3 runs 15 residues. In nucleotides, the CDR3 is TGCGCCAGCAGACTGGACGGGGATAGCAATCAGCCCCAGCATTTT. Translation: CASRLDGDSNQPQHF.

J is TRBJ2-3 and V is TRBV6-5; D is undetermined. The CDR3 sequence is 13 residues long. The V and J ends lost 4 bases and 6 bases respectively, with 11 bases between them. CDR1 and CDR2 (germline): MNHEY, SVGAGI. CDR3 protein: CASSFTKEDTQYF. The CDR3 bases are TGTGCCAGCAGTTTTACGAAGGAGGATACGCAGTATTTT.

The sample holds one count of this clone. The chain recombines TRBV4-1 with TRBJ1-2; D might be TRBD1 (6 bases). The CDR3 extends over 14 amino acids. CDR1 MGHRA and CDR2 YSYEKL come from the germline V gene. The V and J ends lost 4 bases and 7 bases respectively, with 16 bases between them. The CDR3 nucleotides read TGCGCCAGCAGCCCGCAAGGGGGGGCGATTGGCTACACCTTC. Protein: CASSPQGGAIGYTF.

The V and J genes are TRBV6-5 and TRBJ2-1; a weak D match, TRBD1 (7 bases). Trimming left V 8 bases short and J 6 bases short, with 14 bases between. The CDR3 covers 13 residues. CDR1 is MNHEY, CDR2 SVGAGI, per germline. Here the CDR3 DNA reads TGTGCCAGCGTAGCAGGGGGGCTCAATGAGCAGTTCTTC. Its translation: CASVAGGLNEQFF.

V and J are TRBV4-3 and TRBJ1-6, with 9 nucleotides matching TRBD1. Germline V CDR1 and CDR2: LGHNA, YSLEER. The CDR3 spans 21 residues. Trimming removed 0 bases from V and 7 bases from J; junction bases left unmatched: 19. CDR3 amino acids: CASSQDRVVEWGTGRNSPLHF. The CDR3 nucleotides are TGCGCCAGCAGCCAAGATCGGGTGGTAGAATGGGGGACAGGGAGGAATTCACCCCTCCACTTT.

This chain connects TRBV11-2 to TRBJ2-7; 7 positions agree with TRBD2. Germline V CDR1 and CDR2: SGHAT, FQNNGV. The CDR3 is made up of 16 amino acids. V was clipped by 4 bases and J by 6 bases; unmatched bases: 15. DNA for the CDR3: TGTGCCAGCAGCTCCCTTAGAGGGACTACCCGTCTCGAGCAGTACTTC. This sequence encodes CASSSLRGTTRLEQYF.

The chain carries TRBV7-2 and TRBJ1-1, with a weak D call TRBD1 (6 bases). Germline assignment: CDR1 SGHTA and CDR2 FQGNSA. This CDR3 region has 15 residues. V lost 4 bases to trimming and J lost 1 base, with 13 bases between them. The CDR3 DNA reads TGTGCCAGCAGCTCCCAAGGGGGAACGAACACTGAAGCTTTCTTT. This sequence encodes CASSSQGGTNTEAFF.

A single count supports this clone. V usage is TRBV16 and J usage is TRBJ2-5; 8 positions agree with TRBD2. V dropped 4 bases and J dropped 4; count of bases not matched to a gene: 2. The CDR3 is 13 amino acids. CDR1 is KGHSY, CDR2 FQNENV, per germline. The CDR3 loop reads CASSRTSLETQYF. DNA for the CDR3: TGTGCCAGCAGCCGGACTAGCTTAGAGACCCAGTACTTC.

The rearrangement joins TRBV5-1 to TRBJ2-5; 7 nucleotides line up with TRBD2. J lost 1 base, V lost 0 bases, and 6 bases had no gene match. This CDR3 contains 16 residues. Germline lookup yields CDR1 SGHRS and CDR2 YFSETQ. CDR3 DNA sequence: TGCGCCAGCAGCTTGGCCGGAACGGGGGGCCAAGAGACCCAGTACTTC. Translating gives CASSLAGTGGQETQYF.

The sample holds a few counts of this clone. The chain recombines TRBV4-1 with TRBJ2-5; D uncertain. The V end lost 0 bases, the J end lost 7 bases, and 21 bases lay between the germline ends. The CDR3 has 17 amino acids. CDR1 and CDR2 from the germline V gene are MGHRA and YSYEKL. CDR3 DNA sequence: TGCGCCAGCAGCCAAGACCATACAGACACGAGTCTGTTGACCCAGTACTTC. Its protein is CASSQDHTDTSLLTQYF.

This clone appeared a single time. The V and J genes are TRBV5-4 and TRBJ2-4; D is undetermined. CDR1 and CDR2 from the germline V gene are SGHNT and YYREEE (reference sequence). V lost 4 bases and J lost 0, with 8 bases in between. The length of the CDR3 is 14 residues. The DNA for the CDR3 is TGTGCCAGCAGCCCCGAGGTAGCCAAAAACATTCAGTACTTC. Protein sequence: CASSPEVAKNIQYF.

This clone was seen a few times. The genes are TRBV27 and TRBJ2-7; TRBD1 aligns across 8 bases. J gave up 0 bases and V 2 bases, and 0 bases lay outside the gene matches. There are 14 residues in the CDR3. Germline lookup yields CDR1 MNHEY and CDR2 SMNVEV (reference sequence). CDR3 amino acids: CASSLDRGSYEQYF. The CDR3 DNA sequence: TGTGCCAGCAGTTTAGACAGGGGCTCCTACGAGCAGTACTTC.

V usage is TRBV7-2 and J usage is TRBJ2-2, with 7 bases identical to TRBD1. The germline V gene encodes CDR1 SGHTA and CDR2 FQGNSA. V was pared by 4 bases and J by 8 bases, with 4 bases of the junction left unmatched. The CDR3 extends over 13 amino acids. As DNA, the CDR3 is TGTGCCAGCAGCTCCAGGGGGAAGGGGGAGCTGTTTTTT. Translated, it gives CASSSRGKGELFF.

The chain has TRBV7-9 and TRBJ1-4; 8 nucleotides agree with TRBD1. CDR1 and CDR2 from the germline V gene are SEHNR and FQNEAQ (reference sequence). The CDR3 sequence is 15 residues long. Trimming at V came to 5 bases and at J to 2 bases, leaving 4 bases not matched to a gene. CDR3 protein: CASSRQGSTNEKLFF. Written as DNA, the CDR3 is TGTGCCAGCAGCCGACAGGGGAGCACTAATGAAAAACTGTTTTTT. Variable domain in full (rest from reference TRBV7-9 and TRBJ1-4): DTGVSQNPRHKITKRGQNVTFRCDPISEHNRLYWYRQTLGQGPEFLTYFQNEAQLEKSRLLSDRFSAERPKGSFSTLEIQRTEQGDSAMYLCASSRQGSTNEKLFFGSGTQLSVL.

The rearrangement uses TRBV3-1 (or the pseudogene TRBV3-2) and TRBJ1-6; maybe TRBD1 (5 bases). V lost 4 bases, J lost 5 bases, and 12 bases lay in between. Germline V gene data show CDR1 as LGHDT and CDR2 as YNNKEL (reference sequence). The CDR3 is made up of 15 amino acids. CDR3: CASSLDSAHNSPLHF. The DNA for the CDR3 is TGTGCCAGCAGCCTCGACAGTGCCCATAATTCACCCCTCCACTTT.

The CDR3 DNA reads as TGTGCCAGCAGCTTGACAGGGGTCGGGGAGCAGTACTTC. Its translation: CASSLTGVGEQYF. This chain uses TRBV7-2 with TRBJ2-7; TRBD1 agrees at 8 bases. Germline trimming cut 3 bases from V and 7 bases from J; bases unmatched to any gene: 5. CDR3 length: 13 amino acids. Germline CDR1 is SGHTA and CDR2 is FQGNSA.

The CDR3 DNA is TGTGCCAGCAGCTTACGTGGGAGACGGTATGAGCAGTTCTTC. Translating gives CASSLRGRRYEQFF. The V call is TRBV7-3, the J call TRBJ2-1, with D tentatively TRBD2 (5 bases). Trimming left V 2 bases short and J 8 bases short, with 13 bases between. This CDR3 is built from 14 residues. Germline V CDR1 and CDR2: SGHTA, FQGTGA.

This chain uses TRBV2 with TRBJ2-1, with D perhaps TRBD2 (5 bases). Germline V gene sequence: CDR1 SNHLY, CDR2 FYNNEI. Trimming shortened V by 2 bases and J by 4 bases, and 6 bases separated the two germline ends. CDR3 length: 13 amino acids. The CDR3 DNA reads TGTGCCAGCAGTGAACGGGGATACAATGAGCAGTTCTTC. Protein product: CASSERGYNEQFF.